Following are 20 T cell receptor beta chains from one sample sequenced in a study of spatial heterogeneity in lung cancer. TCRdb independently ran MiXCR on the 5' RACE reads; one entry per CDR3 protein. The data hold some 85,000 distinct CDR3 sequences, with approximately 18% observed a single time. Indicated time point: sample taken at primary tumor resection. Extraction of whole RNA from tumor, nontumor lung or frozen PBMC preceded unsorted sequencing. This specimen was PBMCs, taken at surgery. The receptors stem from a male donor with early-stage non-small cell lung cancer.

This CDR3 reads CASSGGGTGSYNEQFF. Here the CDR3 DNA reads TGCGCCAGCAGCGGGGGAGGGACCGGATCCTACAATGAGCAGTTCTTC. This sequence joins TRBV5-1 and TRBJ2-1; 7 nucleotides agree with TRBD2. There are 16 residues in the CDR3. The J segment lost 1 base and the V segment lost 4 bases, leaving 8 bases of the junction unmatched. Germline CDR1 is SGHRS and CDR2 is YFSETQ.

In its sample, this clonotype was seen a few times. The V gene is TRBV10-3, the J gene TRBJ2-7; 10 nucleotides align to TRBD1. CDR3 length: 16 amino acids. Germline lookup yields CDR1 ENHRY and CDR2 SYGVKD. The V gene end was trimmed by 8 bases and the J gene end by 2 bases; junction bases not matched to a gene: 12. The CDR3 protein is CAIGGQGSFRTYEQYF. The CDR3 nucleotides read TGTGCCATCGGGGGACAGGGGTCGTTTAGGACCTACGAGCAGTACTTC.

This clonotype came up a few times. V and J are TRBV20-1 and TRBJ2-7; D might be TRBD1 (6 bases). V was cut by 5 bases and J by 0 bases, with 14 bases left in between. CDR3 length: 14 amino acids. Germline values: CDR1 DFQATT, CDR2 SNEGSKA (reference sequence). Here the CDR3 DNA reads TGCAGTGCTGGCTGGGGGCCCCTCTCCTACGAGCAGTACTTC. Encoded protein: CSAGWGPLSYEQYF.

The chain uses TRBV7-2 and TRBJ2-7, with a possible D match to TRBD1 (5 bases). The CDR3 totals 13 residues. Germline assignment: CDR1 SGHTA and CDR2 FQGNSA. Trimming cost V 2 bases and J 2 bases, with 7 bases left between them. CDR3 nucleotide sequence: TGTGCCAGCAGCTTAAAGGGGACCTACGAGCAGTACTTC. Translating it yields CASSLKGTYEQYF.

This clonotype was seen many times. This sequence joins TRBV4-2 and TRBJ1-1; 7 nucleotides agree with TRBD1. The V and J ends lost 1 base and 3 bases, in that order; junction bases with no gene match: 14. CDR1 is LGHNA, CDR2 YNFKEQ, per germline. The CDR3 totals 18 residues. This CDR3 reads CASSQGGGGDFGDTEAFF. The DNA of the CDR3 is TGTGCCAGCAGCCAAGGCGGAGGGGGCGACTTTGGCGACACTGAAGCTTTCTTT.

About this clonotype: This clone may be a read error of a much larger clone one base away. The genes are TRBV2 and TRBJ2-7; D gene uncertain. Germline CDR1 and CDR2: SNHLY and FYNNEI. The CDR3 covers 13 residues. The CDR3 DNA reads TGTGCCAGCTGTGATCGGGTGCCCTACGAGCAGTACTTC. The encoded protein is CASCDRVPYEQYF.

The table lists this clonotype with many counts. The V and J genes are TRBV28 and TRBJ2-7; tentatively, D is TRBD1 (5 bases). The length of the CDR3 is 12 residues. Germline V gene data show CDR1 as MDHEN and CDR2 as SYDVKM. CDR3 in DNA: TGTGCGATAGGGGTGTCGTCCTACGAGCAGTACTTC. It codes for CAIGVSSYEQYF.

This clonotype has at least ten counts. J is TRBJ1-5 and V is TRBV6-2 or TRBV6-3; D is uncertain. From germline, CDR1 is MNHEY and CDR2 SVGEGT. This CDR3 has 13 amino acids. The V end lost 4 bases, the J end lost 6 bases, and 10 bases lay between the germline ends. DNA of the CDR3: TGTGCCAGCAGTTTGGACTTCGGTCAGCCCCAGCATTTT. Translating gives CASSLDFGQPQHF.

The chain's CDR3 is CASSSPGVGQGNTEAFF. As DNA, the CDR3 is TGTGCCAGCAGCTCCCCAGGGGTTGGACAGGGGAACACTGAAGCTTTCTTT. The rearrangement uses TRBV11-1 and TRBJ1-1; 8 bases are a match to TRBD1. The CDR3 contains 17 residues. With V trimmed by 4 bases and J by 1 base, 11 bases remained unmatched. Germline V gene lookup returns CDR1 SGHAT and CDR2 FQDESV (reference sequence).

The V call is TRBV29-1, the J call TRBJ1-5; D ambiguous. The V and J ends lost 4 bases and 2 bases respectively, with 15 bases between them. The germline gives CDR1 SQVTM, CDR2 ANQGSEA. The CDR3 runs 15 residues. CDR3 sequence (DNA): TGCAGCGTTGGTGGGAAGGGATTTGGCAATCAGCCCCAGCATTTT. Its protein product is CSVGGKGFGNQPQHF.

This chain uses TRBV6-2 or TRBV6-3 with TRBJ1-1; D is undetermined. Trimming took 5 bases from V and 0 from J, leaving 7 bases between them. Germline CDR1 MNHEY, CDR2 SVGEGT. The CDR3 sequence is 13 residues long. The CDR3 here is CASSHRMNTEAFF. The CDR3, as DNA: TGTGCCAGCAGTCACCGTATGAACACTGAAGCTTTCTTT.

This chain uses TRBV28 with TRBJ2-7, with D perhaps TRBD1 or TRBD2 (5 bases each). V was cut by 4 bases and J by 4 bases, with 14 bases left in between. The CDR3 totals 14 residues. Looked up from germline, CDR1 is MDHEN and CDR2 is SYDVKM. The CDR3 bases are TGTGCCAGCAGTTCTGGGACCTTCCAATACGAGCAGTACTTC. Protein: CASSSGTFQYEQYF.

This sequence joins TRBV6-2 or TRBV6-3 and TRBJ2-3; D possibly matches TRBD1 or TRBD2 (5 bases each). V lost 5 bases to trimming and J lost 8 bases, with 17 bases between them. This CDR3 region has 14 residues. Germline V CDR1 and CDR2: MNHEY, SVGEGT. The CDR3 is CASSHGTSGLTQYF. Here the CDR3 DNA reads TGTGCCAGCAGTCACGGGACCTCCGGTCTTACGCAGTATTTT.

This chain links TRBV9 with TRBJ2-3; D tentatively fits TRBD1 or TRBD2 (5 bases each). Trimming stripped 4 bases from V and 0 bases from J, with 9 bases between. The CDR3 contains 14 residues. Germline-derived CDR1 and CDR2 are SGDLS and YYNGEE. CDR3 protein: CASSPRGSTDTQYF. CDR3 nucleotides: TGTGCCAGCAGCCCGAGGGGTAGCACAGATACGCAGTATTTT.

This chain joins TRBV5-6 and TRBJ1-2; 7 bases align to TRBD1. CDR1 SGHDT and CDR2 YYEEEE come from the germline V gene. The length of the CDR3 is 17 residues. V shed 0 bases, J shed 4 bases, and the junction held 12 bases outside the gene matches. Here the CDR3 reads CASSLAGTASILYGYTF. The CDR3 DNA follows: TGTGCCAGCAGCTTGGCCGGGACAGCGTCAATTCTCTATGGCTACACCTTC.

In its sample, this clonotype was seen many times. This sequence joins TRBV13 and TRBJ1-4, with TRBD1 matching 9 bases. The CDR3 is made up of 15 amino acids. Trimming cost V 4 bases and J 8 bases; bases outside gene matches: 8. Germline V gene lookup returns CDR1 PRHDT and CDR2 FYEKMQ (reference sequence). The CDR3 spells CASSWDRVGREKLFF. DNA for the CDR3: TGTGCCAGCAGCTGGGACAGGGTGGGGCGCGAAAAACTGTTTTTT.

The rearrangement joins TRBV6-2 or TRBV6-3 to TRBJ1-1, with a tentative D call TRBD1 (5 bases). This CDR3 contains 14 residues. Germline CDR1 reads MNHEY; CDR2 reads SVGEGT. With 7 bases removed from V and 5 bases from J, the gap between germline ends came to 17 bases. CDR3 amino acids: CASNEAGSRTEAFF. Written as DNA, the CDR3 is TGTGCCAGCAACGAAGCAGGGTCGAGGACTGAAGCTTTCTTT.

The V call is TRBV28, the J call TRBJ2-7; D is undetermined. Per the germline V gene, CDR1 is MDHEN and CDR2 is SYDVKM. The ends were cut back, 4 bases at V and 2 bases at J, with 12 bases in the middle. CDR3 length: 14 residues. Here the CDR3 reads CASSSQRATYEQYF. The CDR3, as DNA: TGTGCCAGCAGTTCCCAAAGGGCCACCTACGAGCAGTACTTC.

This clonotype was seen a handful of times. This chain links TRBV30 with TRBJ2-6, with D perhaps TRBD2 (5 bases). The CDR3 length is 13 residues. V was cut by 6 bases and J by 2 bases, with 8 bases left in between. The V gene's germline CDR1 is GTSNPN and CDR2 SVGIG (reference sequence). CDR3 DNA sequence: TGTGCCTGCTTGGGAGCTGGGGCCAACGTCCTGACTTTC. It yields the protein CACLGAGANVLTF.

The chain joins TRBV12-3 or TRBV12-4 to TRBJ2-4; D not certain. Trimming removed 5 bases from V and 7 bases from J, with 12 bases in between. CDR3 length: 13 residues. CDR3 sequence reads: CASSNSPRNIQYF. The CDR3 DNA reads TGTGCCAGCAGTAATTCGCCGCGGAACATTCAGTACTTC.